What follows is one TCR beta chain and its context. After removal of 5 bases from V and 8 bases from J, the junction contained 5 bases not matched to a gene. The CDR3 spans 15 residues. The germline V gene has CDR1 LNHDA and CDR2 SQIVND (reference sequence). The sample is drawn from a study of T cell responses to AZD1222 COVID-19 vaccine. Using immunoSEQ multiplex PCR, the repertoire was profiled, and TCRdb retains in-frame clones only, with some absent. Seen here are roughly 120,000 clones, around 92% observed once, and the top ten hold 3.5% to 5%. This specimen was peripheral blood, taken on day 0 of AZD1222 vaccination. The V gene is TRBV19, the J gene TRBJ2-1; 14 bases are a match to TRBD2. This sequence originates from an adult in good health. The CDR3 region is CASSVGTSGSDEQFF. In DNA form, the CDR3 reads TGTGCCAGTAGTGTCGGGACTAGCGGGAGTGATGAGCAGTTCTTC.